This T cell receptor (beta chain) emerged from a study of response to subunit inactivated influenza vaccine. General observations from the study: Few additional T cells are recruited per seasonal influenza vaccination, authors suggested.

There are 14 residues in the CDR3. CDR1 and CDR2 (germline): WSHSY, SAAADI. V gave up 6 bases and J gave up 4 bases; unmatched junction bases: 5. This clonotype was seen a few times. Its specificity is not known. One entry per CDR3 protein, called by TCRdb with MiXCR from the RT-PCR reads. The sample lists 300,000 to 350,000 distinct CDR3 sequences; about a fifth were seen once. This chain links TRBV10-2 with TRBJ2-2; 7 bases agree with TRBD1. Here the sequenced sample was PBMCs from blood, taken about 20 months after vaccination. This receptor was identified in a man between 50 and 75 years old who received an inactivated influenza vaccine. The DNA for the CDR3 is TGCGCCAGCAGAGTACAGGGGTCCACCGGGGAGCTGTTTTTT. This encodes CASRVQGSTGELFF.